These 5 T cell receptor beta chains came from one sample sequenced in a study of HIV-infected patients and healthy controls. TCRdb redid the calling of the 5' RACE reads with MiXCR, one entry per CDR3 protein. The sample lists around 58,000 distinct CDR3 sequences; 15% to 20% were seen once. Sequenced sample: CD4+ T cells from blood. The origin of the receptors is a human donor in good health.

This clonotype was detected many times. The chain recombines TRBV6-5 with TRBJ2-7, with D maybe TRBD2 (6 bases). Trimming stripped 2 bases from V and 0 bases from J, with 14 bases between. Per the germline V gene, CDR1 is MNHEY and CDR2 is SVGAGI. This CDR3 has 16 residues. The CDR3 DNA reads TGTGCCAGCAGTTACCGAACGGGGGTCCGCTCCTACGAGCAGTACTTC. Translated: CASSYRTGVRSYEQYF.

This clonotype was observed a few times. This chain connects TRBV12-3 or TRBV12-4 to TRBJ1-4; maybe TRBD1 (6 bases). The ends were cut back, 6 bases at V and 0 bases at J, with 14 bases in the middle. The CDR3 is 16 amino acids. This chain's CDR3 is CASSPGGGTTNEKLFF. The DNA for the CDR3 is TGTGCCAGCAGCCCGGGAGGGGGTACAACTAATGAAAAACTGTTTTTT.

In its sample, this clonotype was seen a few times. The V gene is TRBV12-3 or TRBV12-4, the J gene TRBJ1-2; 9 bases fit TRBD1. J lost 1 base, V lost 5 bases, and 5 bases had no gene match. The CDR3 has 15 residues. The CDR3 coding sequence is TGTGCCAGCAGTACCGGGACAGGGAGTAACTATGGCTACACCTTC. It translates to CASSTGTGSNYGYTF.

This sequence joins TRBV7-8 and TRBJ1-5; D might be TRBD1 (6 bases). Germline V CDR1 and CDR2: SGHVS, FQNEAQ. CDR3 length equals 18 residues. V was pared by 2 bases and J by 1 base, with 18 bases between. CDR3: CASSLNPRGALSNQPQHF. Written as DNA, the CDR3 is TGTGCCAGCAGCTTAAACCCGCGGGGGGCTCTCAGCAATCAGCCCCAGCATTTT.

Many counts were recorded for this clonotype. The chain carries TRBV10-3 and TRBJ2-2; tentatively, D is TRBD1 or TRBD2 (5 bases each). This CDR3 contains 15 residues. Between the trimmed V and J ends, which lost 6 bases and 4 bases, there was a span of 15 bases. Germline CDR1 is ENHRY and CDR2 is SYGVKD. The CDR3: CAIRSGTDPTGELFF. In nucleotides, the CDR3 is TGTGCCATCAGATCCGGGACCGACCCCACCGGGGAGCTGTTTTTT.